This entry is about one T cell receptor (beta chain). What antigen it recognizes has not been identified. Base qualities are not provided; no much larger clone lies one nucleotide away. V is clipped by 2 bases and J by 1 base, and the sequence between their germline boundaries is 11 bases long. The CDR3 runs 15 residues from the cysteine to the phenylalanine. The sequence is cut down to CDR3 DNA, 45 bases in frame from base 1. The germline V gene supplies CDR1 MGHRA and CDR2 YSYEKL. The library was prepared using the immunoSEQ multiplex PCR assay. TCR beta CDR3 sequencing was performed on DNA from the cultured, isolated CD4+ T cells. The original methods were these. The analysis removed non-productive TCR sequences, trimmed reads to the CDR3 region, and retained only CDR3s that were 7 or more amino acids long. Antigen-specific clonotypes were identified with the MANAFEST web app by comparing expansion in peptide wells against reference cultures. Positive clones required FDR<0.05 expansion versus reference and all other wells, odds ratio above 5, and frequency above 0.1% in two replicate wells. Cross-reactive clonotypes were defined as significantly expanded in SARS-CoV-2 spike wells and in at least one common cold coronavirus spike condition. Levenshtein distance calculated with the stringdist R package was used to assess CDR3 similarity, and unrooted trees were constructed with ape in R 3.6.1. TCRdb mirrors the immuneACCESS table, restricted to in-frame sequences. Some clones are absent from its copies; in checked studies, under half trace to an unresolved V gene, and the reason for the others is unknown. The V and J calls and clone size come from that table; D and trimming were worked out from the DNA. The sample has tens of thousands of clones on record, about 67% of them singletons. Together, the top ten hold over 2% of the sample.

This specimen comes from a study of vaccination effects on CD4 cells after COVID-19 (dated by TCRdb to about 2022). For context, the study as a whole: The ViraFEST assay stimulated PBMC with viral peptide pools and then used TCR sequencing to identify antigen-specific CD4+ T cell clonotypes by expansion. The study compared SARS-CoV-2 spike-specific CD4+ TCR repertoires before and after mRNA vaccination in COVID-19 convalescent patients and infection-naive vaccine recipients. The full study included over 8 COVID-19 convalescent patients and a few SARS-CoV-2-naive healthy vaccine recipients. Some 2 million PBMC per well were cultured with around 10 ug/ml peptides in IMDM containing roughly 5% human AB serum, approximately 10 IU/ml IL-2 and gentamicin. In the study, cultures from other donors were sequenced using the Oncomine TCR Beta short-read assay on an Illumina iSeq 100. Post-vaccine samples across the study were collected a median of 72 days after the second dose, with a range of 14 to 241.

The paper's findings and limits, for the study overall: In healthy vaccine recipients, vaccine-induced clones were almost all SARS-CoV-2 mono-reactive, with only 1 of 255 being cross-reactive with common cold coronaviruses. The study was limited by a small number of convalescent patients and lacked early post-infection timepoints. At late post-vaccination timepoints, both infection-induced and vaccine-induced clones showed marked clonal contraction, consistent with waning T cell responses.

After around eleven days of culture, CD4+ T cells were isolated with the EasySep CD4+ T cell isolation kit. Each participant got two doses of an mRNA SARS-CoV-2 vaccine, either BNT162b2 or mRNA-1273. Negative nucleocapsid antibody results before and after vaccination confirmed that the healthy vaccine recipients had no prior SARS-CoV-2 infection. Half of the culture medium was replaced with fresh IL-2-containing medium on days 3 and 7. Each peptide stimulation condition was cultured in triplicate wells unless otherwise noted. PBMC were separated from whole blood using Ficoll-Paque Plus gradient centrifugation and were then either cryopreserved at -140C or used fresh. The QIAamp micro DNA kit was used to extract genomic DNA from the cultured CD4+ T cells.

This sequence was found in a human donor who received a COVID-19 vaccine. The rearrangement combines TRBV4-1 with TRBJ1-1; no D gene is confidently identified. The sample was CD4+ T cells from PBMCs cultured without peptide, taken after COVID-19 vaccination. The sequenced DNA is TGCGCCAGCAGCCAATATCTTCCGGCGAACACTGAAGCTTTCTTT. This sequence encodes CASSQYLPANTEAFF.